Below, 28 T cell receptor beta chains from the same sample are listed, as sequenced in a study of blood T cell repertoires in COVID-19. Sequencing used immunoSEQ multiplex PCR; TCRdb keeps in-frame clones, though not all of them. Of about 160,000 clones listed, 90% were seen once; the top ten hold around 17%. The sequencing sample was made of peripheral blood. The source of these receptors is a man aged 55 to 70 with active or convalescent COVID-19.

The chain recombines TRBV3-1 (or the pseudogene TRBV3-2) with TRBJ1-4, with 8 bases fitting TRBD1. The CDR3 totals 19 residues. The V segment lost 0 bases and the J segment 0 bases; nucleotides outside the gene matches: 9. Germline values: CDR1 LGHDT, CDR2 YNNKEL (reference sequence). CDR3 amino acids: CASSQDRTGQVSTNEKLFF. The CDR3, as DNA: TGTGCCAGCAGCCAAGACCGGACGGGACAGGTATCAACTAATGAAAAACTGTTTTTT.

The V call is TRBV7-2, the J call TRBJ2-7, with D possibly being TRBD1 (6 bases). Trimming removed 5 bases at V and 2 bases at J, with 13 bases between. CDR3 length: 14 amino acids. The germline gives CDR1 SGHTA, CDR2 FQGNSA. The CDR3 bases are TGTGCCAGCAGCAGGGGGTCCTTTACCTACGAGCAGTACTTC. Its protein is CASSRGSFTYEQYF.

V is TRBV7-2 and J is TRBJ2-1; 8 nucleotides match TRBD2. Trimming removed 1 base from V and 0 bases from J; junction bases left unmatched: 5. This CDR3 is 17 amino acids long. Germline assignment: CDR1 SGHTA and CDR2 FQGNSA. CDR3: CASSLGLARSSYNEQFF. For the CDR3, the DNA is TGTGCCAGCAGCTTAGGACTAGCGAGGAGCTCCTACAATGAGCAGTTCTTC.

This clone appeared a few times. CDR3 residues: CASGGQGAGYTF. The CDR3 bases are TGTGCCAGCGGTGGACAGGGGGCTGGCTACACCTTC. V gene TRBV2 combines with J gene TRBJ1-2; TRBD1 agrees at 11 bases. The J segment lost 7 bases and the V segment lost 8 bases, leaving 3 bases of the junction unmatched. CDR3 size: 12 residues. Germline V CDR1 and CDR2: SNHLY, FYNNEI.

The chain is built from TRBV6-1 and TRBJ2-7; D gene uncertain. The germline gives CDR1 MNHNS, CDR2 SASEGT. CDR3 size: 11 residues. V lost 2 bases and J 6 bases, leaving 5 bases between the germline ends. CDR3 amino acids: CASSEFSEQYF. The CDR3 DNA sequence: TGTGCCAGCAGTGAATTCTCCGAGCAGTACTTC.

The chain carries TRBV10-2 and TRBJ2-7, with 10 bases lining up with TRBD1. From germline, CDR1 is WSHSY and CDR2 SAAADI. V was clipped by 4 bases and J by 5 bases; unmatched bases: 5. The CDR3 is 14 residues long. CDR3 residues: CASSGGTGVHEQYF. CDR3 DNA sequence: TGCGCCAGCAGTGGCGGGACAGGGGTCCACGAGCAGTACTTC.

This sequence joins TRBV6-5 and TRBJ1-2, with unresolved D. The length of the CDR3 is 13 residues. Germline CDR1 and CDR2: MNHEY and SVGAGI. Trimming took 5 bases from V and 7 from J, leaving 14 bases between them. The CDR3 protein is CASSTMYTGGYTF. The CDR3 region has the DNA TGTGCCAGCAGTACGATGTATACGGGTGGCTACACCTTC.

The J gene is TRBJ1-1, the V gene TRBV9, with D possibly TRBD1 on 5 matching bases. Germline values: CDR1 SGDLS, CDR2 YYNGEE. The CDR3 consists of 15 residues. V was pared by 4 bases and J by 5 bases, with 18 bases between. In DNA, the CDR3 is TGTGCCAGCAGCCCCCTGGGGGGGTTGGGTACTGAAGCTTTCTTT. As protein: CASSPLGGLGTEAFF.

The chain links TRBV12-3 or TRBV12-4 to TRBJ2-7; TRBD2 is a possible D gene (6 bases). Between the trimmed V and J ends, which lost 4 bases and 11 bases, there was a span of 12 bases. The CDR3 length is 11 residues. The DNA of the CDR3 is TGTGCCAGCAGTTCCGGGACTCTAGAGTACTTC. Its protein product is CASSSGTLEYF.

J is TRBJ2-5 and V is TRBV18, with TRBD1 as a possible D gene (5 bases). In germline, CDR1 is KGHSH, CDR2 LQKENI. This CDR3 has 14 amino acids. V lost 0 bases, J lost 3 bases, and 8 bases lay in between. CDR3: CASSPPDRKETQYF. The CDR3, as DNA: TGTGCCAGCTCACCACCCGACAGAAAAGAGACCCAGTACTTC.

The chain links TRBV5-1 to TRBJ2-7; 8 bases are a match to TRBD1. This CDR3 spans 13 amino acids. Germline CDR1 SGHRS, CDR2 YFSETQ. The trim removed 4 bases at V and 5 bases at J, leaving 5 bases unmatched. The CDR3 sequence is CASSDRGVDEQYF. The CDR3 region has the DNA TGCGCCAGCAGCGACAGGGGAGTAGACGAGCAGTACTTC. The variable domain in full, with the rest retrieved from reference TRBV5-1 and TRBJ2-7, is KAGVTQTPRYLIKTRGQQVTLSCSPISGHRSVSWYQQTPGQGLQFLFEYFSETQRNKGNFPGRFSGRQFSNSRSEMNVSTLELGDSALYLCASSDRGVDEQYFGPGTRLTVT.

V usage is TRBV11-2 and J usage is TRBJ2-2; D is ambiguous. CDR3 length: 14 amino acids. V was pared by 5 bases and J by 7 bases, with 14 bases between. The V gene's germline CDR1 is SGHAT and CDR2 FQNNGV. In nucleotides, the CDR3 is TGTGCCAGCAGCCCCCCCCGGTTTGACGGGGAGCTGTTTTTT. Translating gives CASSPPRFDGELFF.

In its sample, this clone was seen once. The rearrangement joins TRBV30 to TRBJ1-6; unclear D gene. Germline V gene sequence: CDR1 GTSNPN, CDR2 SVGIG (reference sequence). The V end lost 2 bases, the J end lost 9 bases, and 17 bases lay between the germline ends. The CDR3 runs 15 residues. This CDR3 reads CAWSPLAGVISPLHF. Here the CDR3 DNA reads TGTGCCTGGAGTCCCCTAGCGGGAGTGATTTCACCCCTCCACTTT.

The CDR3 region has the DNA TGTGCCAGCAGCAAAGGGCAGGGGGCTATCGTTAGCAATCAGCCCCAGCATTTT. It codes for CASSKGQGAIVSNQPQHF. The chain is built from TRBV21-1 and TRBJ1-5; the table's D call TRBD1 went unverified against the DNA. TRBV21-1 is listed as a pseudogene. The CDR3 has 18 residues.

The V call is TRBV6-5, the J call TRBJ1-1, with 8 bases that match TRBD1. Trimming removed 7 bases from V and 5 bases from J; junction bases left unmatched: 9. CDR3 length: 14 residues. CDR1 MNHEY and CDR2 SVGAGI come from the germline V gene. The chain's CDR3 is CASIMDREGTEAFF. DNA of the CDR3: TGTGCCAGCATTATGGACAGGGAAGGAACTGAAGCTTTCTTT.

The chain carries TRBV25-1 and TRBJ1-5; maybe TRBD1 (5 bases). Germline CDR1 MGHDK, CDR2 SYGVNS. Trimming took 4 bases from V and 5 from J, leaving 9 bases between them. The length of the CDR3 is 13 residues. CDR3 amino acids: CASSGRGYQPQHF. The CDR3 bases are TGTGCCAGCAGTGGAAGGGGTTATCAGCCCCAGCATTTT.

The chain carries TRBV6-2 or TRBV6-3 and TRBJ2-1; possibly TRBD1 for D (5 bases). The V gene's germline CDR1 is MNHEY and CDR2 SVGEGT. CDR3 length: 16 amino acids. The V and J ends lost 3 bases and 4 bases respectively, with 16 bases between them. In DNA form, the CDR3 reads TGTGCCAGCAGTTATGGGGTCCGCTCAGGGTACAATGAGCAGTTCTTC. Its protein is CASSYGVRSGYNEQFF.

V gene TRBV2 combines with J gene TRBJ2-6; D not certain. CDR1 is SNHLY, CDR2 FYNNEI, per germline. CDR3 length: 13 amino acids. Trimming removed 6 bases from V and 1 base from J, with 4 bases in between. This chain's CDR3 is CASRESGANVLTF. In nucleotides, the CDR3 is TGTGCCAGCAGGGAGTCTGGGGCCAACGTCCTGACTTTC. Full variable domain (remainder filled in from reference TRBV2 and TRBJ2-6): EPEVTQTPSHQVTQMGQEVILRCVPISNHLYFYWYRQILGQKVEFLVSFYNNEISEKSEIFDDQFSVERPDGSNFTLKIRSTKLEDSAMYFCASRESGANVLTFGAGSRLTVL.

The rearrangement joins TRBV18 to TRBJ1-5, with D maybe TRBD1 (5 bases). The CDR3 is 14 residues long. With 2 bases removed from V and 4 bases from J, the gap between germline ends came to 9 bases. CDR1 and CDR2 (germline): KGHSH, LQKENI. The CDR3 spells CASSPGRANQPQHF. The DNA of the CDR3 is TGTGCCAGCTCACCAGGCAGGGCAAATCAGCCCCAGCATTTT.

The chain joins TRBV5-1 to TRBJ1-3; D might be TRBD1 (5 bases). Deletions cut 0 bases from V and 4 bases from J, with 14 bases between. In germline, CDR1 is SGHRS, CDR2 YFSETQ. The CDR3 runs to 16 residues. The CDR3 DNA reads as TGCGCCAGCAGCTTGGACCAGGGAACACGAGGAAACACCATATATTTT. Translated, it gives CASSLDQGTRGNTIYF. Full variable domain (missing parts from reference TRBV5-1 and TRBJ1-3): KAGVTQTPRYLIKTRGQQVTLSCSPISGHRSVSWYQQTPGQGLQFLFEYFSETQRNKGNFPGRFSGRQFSNSRSEMNVSTLELGDSALYLCASSLDQGTRGNTIYFGEGSWLTVV.

This clone was seen only once. The genes are TRBV5-8 and TRBJ1-3, with TRBD1 as a possible D gene (6 bases). The length of the CDR3 is 18 residues. CDR1 and CDR2 (germline): SGHTS, YDEGEE. V shed 0 bases and J shed 5 bases, with 21 bases lying between them. This CDR3 is CASSLDSRGVGHRNTIYF. As DNA, the CDR3 is TGTGCCAGCAGCTTGGATTCCCGAGGGGTGGGACATAGAAACACCATATATTTT.

This clone was recorded only once. J is TRBJ2-7 and V is TRBV7-2; TRBD2 aligns across 11 bases. V lost 3 bases, J lost 3 bases, and 16 bases stayed unmatched. CDR3 length: 19 residues. The V gene's germline CDR1 is SGHTA and CDR2 FQGNSA. Here the CDR3 DNA reads TGTGCCAGCAGCTTGGAGCAGGTCGCACTAGCGGGAGCTCTCTACGAGCAGTACTTC. Protein: CASSLEQVALAGALYEQYF.

The rearrangement uses TRBV20-1 and TRBJ2-3, with 14 positions matching TRBD2. The J segment lost 3 bases and the V segment lost 3 bases, leaving 14 bases of the junction unmatched. The CDR3 sequence is 19 residues long. Germline V CDR1 and CDR2: DFQATT, SNEGSKA (reference sequence). CDR3 nucleotides: TGCAGTGCTAGTCCGACTAGCGGGAGGGACCTGGGAGGGACAGATACGCAGTATTTT. Translated, it gives CSASPTSGRDLGGTDTQYF.

The chain employs TRBV3-1 (or the pseudogene TRBV3-2) and TRBJ1-3; maybe TRBD1 (5 bases). Germline V gene sequence: CDR1 LGHDT, CDR2 YNNKEL (reference sequence). The V end lost 0 bases, the J end lost 4 bases, and 10 bases lay between the germline ends. The CDR3 covers 15 residues. The CDR3 here is CASSQDQGGGNTIYF. The CDR3 region has the DNA TGTGCCAGCAGCCAAGATCAGGGAGGAGGAAACACCATATATTTT.

The chain has TRBV5-4 and TRBJ2-3; D gene uncertain. From germline, CDR1 is SGHNT and CDR2 YYREEE (reference sequence). The ends were cut back, 1 base at V and 3 bases at J, with 15 bases in the middle. The CDR3 covers 16 residues. The CDR3 nucleotides are TGTGCCAGCAGCTTGCGGCTAGAACCGGGTACAGATACGCAGTATTTT. Residues: CASSLRLEPGTDTQYF.

V and J are TRBV6-5 and TRBJ2-3, with D possibly matching TRBD1 (6 bases). Germline V gives CDR1 MNHEY, CDR2 SVGAGI. This CDR3 contains 15 residues. Trimming cost V 3 bases and J 2 bases, with 12 bases left between them. The CDR3 DNA sequence: TGTGCCAGCAGTTATGTCAGGGGCGTCACAGATACGCAGTATTTT. Amino acid sequence: CASSYVRGVTDTQYF.

This rearrangement joins TRBV7-2 to TRBJ2-7; TRBD2 might be the D (6 bases). Germline V gene data show CDR1 as SGHTA and CDR2 as FQGNSA. Trimming stripped 2 bases from V and 6 bases from J, with 8 bases between. The length of the CDR3 is 12 residues. The CDR3 DNA is TGTGCCAGCAGCTTATGGGAGGCCGAGCAGTACTTC. Amino acids: CASSLWEAEQYF.

This clone showed up just once. This CDR3 reads CASSQVGALLQFF. CDR3 in DNA: TGTGCCAGCAGCCAAGTGGGCGCACTTTTACAGTTCTTC. The chain links TRBV3-1 (or the pseudogene TRBV3-2) to TRBJ2-1; D remains unclear. CDR1 LGHDT and CDR2 YNNKEL come from the germline V gene (reference sequence). Trimming cost V 1 base and J 13 bases, with 14 bases left between them. This CDR3 contains 13 residues.